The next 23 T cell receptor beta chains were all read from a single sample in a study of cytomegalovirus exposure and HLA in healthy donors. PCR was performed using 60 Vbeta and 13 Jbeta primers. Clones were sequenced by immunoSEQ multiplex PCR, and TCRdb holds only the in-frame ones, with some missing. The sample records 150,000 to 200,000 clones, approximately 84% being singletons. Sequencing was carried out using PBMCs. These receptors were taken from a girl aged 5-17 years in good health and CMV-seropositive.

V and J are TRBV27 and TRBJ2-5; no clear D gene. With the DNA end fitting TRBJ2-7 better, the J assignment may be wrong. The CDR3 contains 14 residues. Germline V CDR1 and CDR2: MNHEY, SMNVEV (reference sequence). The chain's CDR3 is CASSQPGYTYEQYF. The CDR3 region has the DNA TGTGCCAGCAGTCAACCAGGTTACACCTACGAGCAGTACTTC.

The CDR3 DNA reads TGTGCCAGCAACCCGGTCCGCACAGATACGCAGTATTTT. Encoded protein: CASNPVRTDTQYF. The chain employs TRBV2 and TRBJ2-3; D is unclear. This CDR3 comprises 13 residues. Germline V gene data show CDR1 as SNHLY and CDR2 as FYNNEI. The germline V and J ends were trimmed by 7 bases and 1 base, with 9 bases remaining between them.

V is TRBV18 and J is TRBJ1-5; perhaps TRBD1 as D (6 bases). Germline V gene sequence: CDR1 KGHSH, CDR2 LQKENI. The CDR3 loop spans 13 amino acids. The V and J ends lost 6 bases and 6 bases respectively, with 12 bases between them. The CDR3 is CASSTGPGQPQHF. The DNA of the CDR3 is TGTGCCAGCTCCACAGGGCCGGGTCAGCCCCAGCATTTT.

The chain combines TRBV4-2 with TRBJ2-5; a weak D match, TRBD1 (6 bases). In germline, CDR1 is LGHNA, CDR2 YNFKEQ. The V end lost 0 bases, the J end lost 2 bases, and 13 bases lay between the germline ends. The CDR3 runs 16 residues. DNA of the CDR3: TGTGCCAGCAGCCAAGAGGGCAGGGGAAAACAAGAGACCCAGTACTTC. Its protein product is CASSQEGRGKQETQYF.

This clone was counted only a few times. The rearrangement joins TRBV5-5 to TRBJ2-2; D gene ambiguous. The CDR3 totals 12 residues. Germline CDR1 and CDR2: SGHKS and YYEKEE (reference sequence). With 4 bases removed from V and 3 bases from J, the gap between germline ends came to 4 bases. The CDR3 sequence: CASSPYTGELFF. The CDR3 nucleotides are TGTGCCAGCAGCCCGTACACCGGGGAGCTGTTTTTT.

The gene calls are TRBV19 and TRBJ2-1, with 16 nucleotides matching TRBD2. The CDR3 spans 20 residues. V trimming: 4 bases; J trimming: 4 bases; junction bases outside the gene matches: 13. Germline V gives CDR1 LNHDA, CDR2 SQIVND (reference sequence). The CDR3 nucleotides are TGTGCCAGTAGTACGGGACTAGCGGGGGGGCCTTCAATACCTTACAATGAGCAGTTCTTC. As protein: CASSTGLAGGPSIPYNEQFF.

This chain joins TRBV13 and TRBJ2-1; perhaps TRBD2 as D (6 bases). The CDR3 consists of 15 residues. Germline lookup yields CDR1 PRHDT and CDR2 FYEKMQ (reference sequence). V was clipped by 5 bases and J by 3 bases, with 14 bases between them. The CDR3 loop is CASSAKRDFYNEQFF. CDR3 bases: TGTGCCAGCAGCGCAAAACGGGACTTCTACAATGAGCAGTTCTTC.

CDR3 DNA sequence: TGTGCCAGCAGCCTGATGACCGGGACAGGGAATGCGGATACGCAGTATTTT. Encoded protein: CASSLMTGTGNADTQYF. The gene calls are TRBV5-6 and TRBJ2-3; 9 bases fit TRBD1. The germline V gene has CDR1 SGHDT and CDR2 YYEEEE. V was clipped by 4 bases and J by 6 bases; unmatched bases: 15. The CDR3 is 17 amino acids.

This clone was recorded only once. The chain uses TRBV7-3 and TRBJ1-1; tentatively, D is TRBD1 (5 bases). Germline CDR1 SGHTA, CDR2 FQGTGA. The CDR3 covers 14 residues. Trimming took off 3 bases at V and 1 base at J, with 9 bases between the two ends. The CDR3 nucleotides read TGTGCCAGCAGCTTGGCGGGGGAGAACACTGAAGCTTTCTTT. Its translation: CASSLAGENTEAFF.

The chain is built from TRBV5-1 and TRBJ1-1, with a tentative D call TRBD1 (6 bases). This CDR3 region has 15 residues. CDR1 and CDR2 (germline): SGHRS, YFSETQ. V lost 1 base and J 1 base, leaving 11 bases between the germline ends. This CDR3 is CASSLMGAANTEAFF. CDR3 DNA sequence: TGCGCCAGCAGCTTGATGGGGGCGGCGAACACTGAAGCTTTCTTT.

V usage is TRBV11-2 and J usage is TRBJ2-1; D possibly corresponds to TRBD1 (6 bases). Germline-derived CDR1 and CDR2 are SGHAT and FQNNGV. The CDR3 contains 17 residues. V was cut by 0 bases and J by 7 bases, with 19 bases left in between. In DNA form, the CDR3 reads TGTGCCAGCAGCTTAGATCCGGGGACATATGTTGGGAATGAGCAGTTCTTC. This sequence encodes CASSLDPGTYVGNEQFF.

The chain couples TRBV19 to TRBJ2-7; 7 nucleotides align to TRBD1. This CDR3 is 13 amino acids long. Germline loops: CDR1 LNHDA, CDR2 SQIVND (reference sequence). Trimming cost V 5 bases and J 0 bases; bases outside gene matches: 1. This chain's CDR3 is CASSQGVSYEQYF. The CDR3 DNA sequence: TGTGCCAGTAGTCAGGGGGTCTCCTACGAGCAGTACTTC.

The DNA of the CDR3 is TGTGCCAGCAGTGAAGTGAGCGTCTTTGGGGAGTACCAAGAGACCCAGTACTTC. Its protein is CASSEVSVFGEYQETQYF. The V gene is TRBV6-1, the J gene TRBJ2-5; D perhaps matches TRBD2 (5 bases). In germline, CDR1 is MNHNS, CDR2 SASEGT. The V gene lost 1 base and the J gene lost 0 bases, with 18 bases spanning the gap. The CDR3 runs 18 residues.

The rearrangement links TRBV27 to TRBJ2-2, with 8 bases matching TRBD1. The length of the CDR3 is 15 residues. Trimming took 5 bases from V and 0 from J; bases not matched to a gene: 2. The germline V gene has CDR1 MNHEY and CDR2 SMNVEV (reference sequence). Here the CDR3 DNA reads TGTGCCAGCAGTCCAGGGGGCACGAACACCGGGGAGCTGTTTTTT. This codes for CASSPGGTNTGELFF.

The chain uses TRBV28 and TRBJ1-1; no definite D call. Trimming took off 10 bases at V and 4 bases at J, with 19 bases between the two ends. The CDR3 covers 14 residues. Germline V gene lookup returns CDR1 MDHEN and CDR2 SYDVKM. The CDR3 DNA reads TGTGCCACCTTCATGGTCCTGAGTGCCACTGAAGCTTTCTTT. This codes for CATFMVLSATEAFF.

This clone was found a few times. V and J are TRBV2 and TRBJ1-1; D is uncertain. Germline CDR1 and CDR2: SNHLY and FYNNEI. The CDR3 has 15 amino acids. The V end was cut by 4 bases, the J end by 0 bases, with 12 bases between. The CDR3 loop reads CASSGGGSMNTEAFF. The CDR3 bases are TGTGCCAGCAGTGGTGGAGGCAGCATGAACACTGAAGCTTTCTTT.

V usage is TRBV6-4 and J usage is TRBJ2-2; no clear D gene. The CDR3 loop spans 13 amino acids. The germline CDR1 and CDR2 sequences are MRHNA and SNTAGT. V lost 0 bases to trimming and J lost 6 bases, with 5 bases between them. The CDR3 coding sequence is TGTGCCAGCAGTGACTCACCGGCCGGGGAGCTGTTTTTT. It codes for CASSDSPAGELFF.

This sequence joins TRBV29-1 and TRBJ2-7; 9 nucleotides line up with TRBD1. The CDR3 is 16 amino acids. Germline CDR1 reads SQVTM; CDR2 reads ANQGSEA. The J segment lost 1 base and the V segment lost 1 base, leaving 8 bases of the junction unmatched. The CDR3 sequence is CSVEVIGGQGSYEQYF. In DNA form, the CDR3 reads TGCAGCGTTGAAGTCATCGGGGGACAGGGATCCTACGAGCAGTACTTC.

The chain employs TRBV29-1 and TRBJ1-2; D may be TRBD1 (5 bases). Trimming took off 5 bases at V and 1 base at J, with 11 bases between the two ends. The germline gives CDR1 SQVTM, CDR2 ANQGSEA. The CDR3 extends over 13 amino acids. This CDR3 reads CSVQGPGNYGYTF. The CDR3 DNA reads TGCAGCGTTCAGGGCCCGGGTAACTATGGCTACACCTTC.

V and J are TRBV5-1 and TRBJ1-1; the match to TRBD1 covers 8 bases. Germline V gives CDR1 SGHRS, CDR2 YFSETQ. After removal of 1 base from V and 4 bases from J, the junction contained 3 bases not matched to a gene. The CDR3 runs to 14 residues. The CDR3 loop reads CASSLYTGGTEAFF. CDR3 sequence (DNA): TGCGCCAGCAGCTTGTATACAGGGGGCACTGAAGCTTTCTTT.

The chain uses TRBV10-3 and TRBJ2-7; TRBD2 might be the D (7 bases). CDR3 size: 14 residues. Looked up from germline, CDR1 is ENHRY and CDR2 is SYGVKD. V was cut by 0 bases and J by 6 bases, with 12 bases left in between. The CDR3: CAISESRGGGEQYF. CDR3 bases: TGTGCCATCAGTGAGTCGCGAGGGGGGGGCGAGCAGTACTTC.

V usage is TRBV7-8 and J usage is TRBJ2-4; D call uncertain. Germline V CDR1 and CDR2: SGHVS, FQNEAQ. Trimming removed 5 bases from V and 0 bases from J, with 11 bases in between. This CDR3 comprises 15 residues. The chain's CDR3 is CASSTAQLAKNIQYF. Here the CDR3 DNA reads TGTGCCAGCAGCACGGCACAGCTAGCCAAAAACATTCAGTACTTC.

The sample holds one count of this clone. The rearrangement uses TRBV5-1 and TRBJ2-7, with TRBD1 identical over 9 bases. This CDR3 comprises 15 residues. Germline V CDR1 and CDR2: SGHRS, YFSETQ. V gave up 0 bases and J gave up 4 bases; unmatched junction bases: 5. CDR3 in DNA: TGCGCCAGCAGCTTGGGGGGGACAGGGTTATACGAGCAGTACTTC. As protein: CASSLGGTGLYEQYF.